Below are 24 T cell receptor beta chains sequenced from a single sample in a study of T cells in localized non-small cell lung cancer. Repertoires were generated with immunoSEQ multiplex PCR, while TCRdb's copy carries only in-frame clones and drops some. The sample lists 72,000 or so clones; 85% to 90% were seen once. The sequences come from peripheral blood, collected before any cancer treatment. All receptors come from an older male donor with stage III squamous cell lung carcinoma.

The rearrangement links TRBV30 to TRBJ2-5, with D hard to call. This CDR3 is built from 11 residues. Germline CDR1 is GTSNPN and CDR2 is SVGIG (reference sequence). Trimming left V 4 bases short and J 4 bases short, with 7 bases between. This chain's CDR3 is CAWIVAETQYF. In DNA form, the CDR3 reads TGTGCCTGGATTGTAGCAGAGACCCAGTACTTC. Looking up the rest from reference TRBV30 and TRBJ2-5 gives the full variable domain: SQTIHQWPATLVQPVGSPLSLECTVEGTSNPNLYWYRQAAGRGLQLLFYSVGIGQISSEVPQNLSASRPQDRQFILSSKKLLLSDSGFYLCAWIVAETQYFGPGTRLLVL.

The chain is built from TRBV19 and TRBJ2-1, with TRBD2 as a possible D gene (5 bases). The V end lost 5 bases, the J end lost 2 bases, and 13 bases lay between the germline ends. Looked up from germline, CDR1 is LNHDA and CDR2 is SQIVND (reference sequence). This CDR3 comprises 15 residues. As DNA, the CDR3 is TGTGCCAGTAGTGGGGAGCATTTCCCCTACAATGAGCAGTTCTTC. This sequence encodes CASSGEHFPYNEQFF. Filled out from reference TRBV19 and TRBJ2-1, the complete variable domain reads DGGITQSPKYLFRKEGQNVTLSCEQNLNHDAMYWYRQDPGQGLRLIYYSQIVNDFQKGDIAEGYSVSREKKESFPLTVTSAQKNPTAFYLCASSGEHFPYNEQFFGPGTRLTVL.

The chain is built from TRBV29-1 and TRBJ2-7; 7 bases agree with TRBD1. CDR1 and CDR2 from the germline V gene are SQVTM and ANQGSEA. The V gene end was trimmed by 7 bases and the J gene end by 0 bases; junction bases not matched to a gene: 6. The CDR3 is 13 amino acids. CDR3 in amino acids: CSASGQSSYEQYF. CDR3 nucleotides: TGCAGCGCCTCGGGACAGAGCTCCTACGAGCAGTACTTC.

This clone was recorded once. V and J are TRBV20-1 and TRBJ2-1; the D is unclear. Germline V gives CDR1 DFQATT, CDR2 SNEGSKA (reference sequence). Trimming left V 4 bases short and J 3 bases short, with 4 bases between. The CDR3 sequence is 11 residues long. The CDR3 sequence is CSAIVYNEQFF. CDR3 bases: TGCAGTGCTATAGTCTACAATGAGCAGTTCTTC.

The chain links TRBV7-2 to TRBJ2-5; 9 bases are shared with TRBD1. V lost 5 bases to trimming and J lost 2 bases; unmatched junction nucleotides: 3. Germline CDR1 SGHTA, CDR2 FQGNSA. This CDR3 comprises 14 residues. CDR3 bases: TGTGCCAGCAGCCTCGACAGGGGGCAAGAGACCCAGTACTTC. Translated, it gives CASSLDRGQETQYF.

The chain employs TRBV4-3 and TRBJ2-7; a possible D gene is TRBD1 (5 bases). Germline V gene data show CDR1 as LGHNA and CDR2 as YSLEER. The V end was cut by 0 bases, the J end by 6 bases, with 18 bases between. The CDR3 spans 16 residues. CDR3 sequence: CASSQDRQLGRLEQYF. The CDR3 region has the DNA TGCGCCAGCAGCCAAGATAGACAGCTCGGGCGCCTCGAGCAGTACTTC.

V and J are TRBV6-6 and TRBJ1-6; possible D gene TRBD1, 5 bases. Germline-derived CDR1 and CDR2 are MNHNY and SVGAGI (reference sequence). V dropped 4 bases and J dropped 10 bases, with 14 bases sitting between them. CDR3 length: 14 residues. CDR3 residues: CASSSGTYSSPLHF. In DNA, the CDR3 is TGTGCCAGCAGTTCAGGGACTTATAGCTCACCCCTCCACTTT.

The chain links TRBV2 to TRBJ2-1; D possibly corresponds to TRBD2 (5 bases). V was shortened by 4 bases and J by 2 bases, with 9 bases between the two germline ends. CDR1 is SNHLY, CDR2 FYNNEI, per germline. The CDR3 loop spans 14 amino acids. CDR3 sequence: CASSGLAAYNEQFF. For the CDR3, the DNA is TGTGCCAGCAGTGGTCTAGCAGCCTACAATGAGCAGTTCTTC.

The genes are TRBV11-2 and TRBJ2-7; 13 bases fit TRBD2. The ends lost 5 bases at V and 0 bases at J; junction bases unmatched: 7. Germline CDR1 SGHAT, CDR2 FQNNGV. The CDR3 loop spans 17 amino acids. As DNA, the CDR3 is TGTGCCAGCAGCCCCCGACTAGCGGGGGGACCCTCCTACGAGCAGTACTTC. Translation: CASSPRLAGGPSYEQYF.

V is TRBV19 and J is TRBJ2-1; 9 positions match TRBD1. This CDR3 is built from 15 residues. Germline lookup yields CDR1 LNHDA and CDR2 SQIVND (reference sequence). The trim removed 5 bases at V and 6 bases at J, leaving 8 bases unmatched. The CDR3 loop reads CASSPGTGRRNEQFF. As DNA, the CDR3 is TGTGCCAGTAGTCCTGGGACAGGGAGGCGCAATGAGCAGTTCTTC.

The chain employs TRBV9 and TRBJ2-1; D possibly uses TRBD1 or TRBD2 (7 bases each). Trimming removed 4 bases at V and 8 bases at J, with 16 bases between. CDR3 length: 14 residues. The germline V gene encodes CDR1 SGDLS and CDR2 YYNGEE. The CDR3 region is CASSTSTGRDEQFF. CDR3 DNA: TGTGCCAGCAGCACCTCGACAGGGAGGGATGAGCAGTTCTTC.

This sequence joins TRBV6-5 and TRBJ2-1, with 14 bases fitting TRBD2. This CDR3 comprises 15 residues. Trimming at V came to 0 bases and at J to 15 bases, leaving 7 bases not matched to a gene. Per the germline V gene, CDR1 is MNHEY and CDR2 is SVGAGI. CDR3: CASSYSGLAGVVPFF. In nucleotides, the CDR3 is TGTGCCAGCAGTTACTCGGGACTAGCGGGGGTGGTGCCGTTCTTC.

This clone has only one observation. The chain couples TRBV7-2 to TRBJ1-3; TRBD1 matches at 7 bases. The CDR3 runs 16 residues. The ends lost 2 bases at V and 3 bases at J; junction bases unmatched: 7. From germline, CDR1 is SGHTA and CDR2 FQGNSA. CDR3 residues: CASSLRAGGGGNTIYF. The CDR3 DNA sequence: TGTGCCAGCAGCTTAAGGGCAGGGGGAGGTGGAAACACCATATATTTT.

CDR3 protein: CASSLDTGVRSPLHF. The DNA of the CDR3 is TGTGCCAGCAGCTTAGATACAGGAGTTCGGTCACCCCTCCACTTT. The V call is TRBV11-2, the J call TRBJ1-6; D possibly corresponds to TRBD1 (5 bases). The germline V gene encodes CDR1 SGHAT and CDR2 FQNNGV. V was cut by 0 bases and J by 10 bases, with 13 bases left in between. CDR3 length: 15 residues.

DNA of the CDR3: TGTGCCAGCAGATCAGGGGGGGGCGCGGGCTATGGCTACACCTTC. Protein sequence: CASRSGGGAGYGYTF. The chain recombines TRBV28 with TRBJ1-2; 7 bases match TRBD1. Trimming took 6 bases from V and 4 from J; bases not matched to a gene: 11. This CDR3 is 15 amino acids long. CDR1 and CDR2 (germline): MDHEN, SYDVKM.

This clone was picked up a small number of times. The rearrangement joins TRBV9 to TRBJ1-6; 7 positions agree with TRBD1. The CDR3 is made up of 15 amino acids. V shed 4 bases and J 7 bases; nucleotides not matched to a gene: 8. CDR1 and CDR2 (germline): SGDLS, YYNGEE. CDR3 nucleotides: TGTGCCAGCAGCAGACCGGGACAGACAAATTCACCCCTCCACTTT. This gives the protein CASSRPGQTNSPLHF.

This rearrangement joins TRBV6-1 to TRBJ2-3, with 9 bases lining up with TRBD1. This CDR3 is 15 amino acids long. V gave up 8 bases and J gave up 1 base; unmatched junction bases: 7. From germline, CDR1 is MNHNS and CDR2 SASEGT. The CDR3 is CASLGTGMGTDTQYF. CDR3 bases: TGTGCCAGCCTCGGGACAGGGATGGGCACAGATACGCAGTATTTT.

This clone was seen a few times. This sample also contains other DNA sequences that code for the same CDR3. The genes are TRBV29-1 and TRBJ1-1; 7 bases align to TRBD1. Germline V gives CDR1 SQVTM, CDR2 ANQGSEA. With V trimmed by 7 bases and J by 0 bases, 8 bases remained unmatched. The CDR3 is 14 residues long. CDR3 DNA: TGCAGCGCCCGGACAGGCCCCATGAACACTGAAGCTTTCTTT. This gives the protein CSARTGPMNTEAFF.

Turning to this clone: Other DNA sequences in this specimen translate into the identical CDR3. The chain links TRBV2 to TRBJ1-4; D gene unclear. The CDR3 consists of 15 residues. The V end was cut by 4 bases, the J end by 0 bases, with 9 bases between. Germline V gene sequence: CDR1 SNHLY, CDR2 FYNNEI. The CDR3 DNA reads TGTGCCAGCAGTGTTGGAGCATCAACTAATGAAAAACTGTTTTTT. Translating gives CASSVGASTNEKLFF.

The chain recombines TRBV5-1 with TRBJ2-5, with 13 positions matching TRBD2. In germline, CDR1 is SGHRS, CDR2 YFSETQ. V lost 6 bases and J lost 2; bases outside the gene matches: 4. The CDR3 is 15 residues long. CDR3 nucleotide sequence: TGCGCCAGCACCGGGACTAGCGGGGAGCAAGAGACCCAGTACTTC. It translates to CASTGTSGEQETQYF.

This sequence joins TRBV15 and TRBJ1-2; D is undetermined. V lost 1 base to trimming and J lost 7 bases, with 10 bases between them. This CDR3 is 13 amino acids long. CDR1 LNHNV and CDR2 YYDKDF come from the germline V gene (reference sequence). The CDR3 DNA follows: TGTGCCACCAGCAGAGGCCTTCCGGGTGGCTACACCTTC. It specifies CATSRGLPGGYTF.

This chain links TRBV6-1 with TRBJ1-5, with D perhaps TRBD1 (5 bases). With 5 bases removed from V and 6 bases from J, the gap between germline ends came to 17 bases. Germline values: CDR1 MNHNS, CDR2 SASEGT. The CDR3 loop spans 15 amino acids. CDR3: CASSPGGGKGQPQHF. The DNA for the CDR3 is TGTGCCAGCAGTCCTGGGGGGGGAAAGGGTCAGCCCCAGCATTTT.

The chain joins TRBV12-5 to TRBJ1-5; D not resolved. This CDR3 has 16 residues. V was pared by 0 bases and J by 2 bases, with 11 bases between. Germline-derived CDR1 and CDR2 are LGHNT and FRNRAP. As DNA, the CDR3 is TGTGCTAGTGGTTTGGTACTAGGCCTTGGCAATCAGCCCCAGCATTTT. This codes for CASGLVLGLGNQPQHF.

V gene TRBV9 combines with J gene TRBJ1-2; tentative D call: TRBD1 (6 bases). CDR3 size: 13 residues. Per germline, CDR1 SGDLS and CDR2 YYNGEE. Trimming took off 2 bases at V and 4 bases at J, with 9 bases between the two ends. In DNA, the CDR3 is TGTGCCAGCAGCGTCGGACAGTCCTATGGCTACACCTTC. Translating gives CASSVGQSYGYTF.